This TCR beta chain emerged from a study of blood T cells in healthy people across ages. Next came a second PCR, run for about 7 to 12 cycles, which used a sample-barcoded 5' primer along with a J-beta primer mix. TCRdb reprocessed the 5' RACE reads with MiXCR, giving one entry per CDR3 protein. The sample has some 1.8 million distinct CDR3 sequences, about two fifths seen once; the top ten hold 23%. This CDR3 comprises 14 residues. Germline CDR1 reads SEHNR; CDR2 reads FQNEAQ (reference sequence). V dropped 4 bases and J dropped 4 bases, with 13 bases sitting between them. The table lists this clonotype with a few counts.

The receptor was derived from a human donor in good health. The sample was blood. The V gene is TRBV7-9, the J gene TRBJ1-1; D might be TRBD1 (5 bases). The CDR3 DNA sequence: TGTGCCAGCAGCTACCCGGGACTGGGCACTGAAGCTTTCTTT. Protein sequence: CASSYPGLGTEAFF.